Shown below are 12 T cell receptor beta chains from a single sample sequenced in a study of human T cells and chemical hapten exposure. The time point here: healthy volunteer bleed at 2 weeks. Before extraction, the whole blood was not fractionated, and total RNA was taken from it. TCRdb independently ran MiXCR on the RACE reads; one entry per CDR3 protein. The data hold some 45,000 distinct CDR3 sequences, with around 4.5% observed a single time. Sequenced material: whole blood. The receptors originated from a human donor in good health. Some clones in this sample may be carry-over from other donors' samples.

This clonotype was detected many times. CDR3 DNA sequence: TGCAGTGCTAGAACCGGCGGATCCTATAATTCACCCCTCCACTTT. It translates to CSARTGGSYNSPLHF. The chain uses TRBV20-1 and TRBJ1-6; unclear D gene. This CDR3 is 15 amino acids long. The germline gives CDR1 DFQATT, CDR2 SNEGSKA (reference sequence). Trimming pared 2 bases from V and 1 base from J, leaving 9 bases between.

J is TRBJ2-3 and V is TRBV4-1; D call uncertain. The CDR3 runs 14 residues. Germline V gives CDR1 MGHRA, CDR2 YSYEKL. The V and J ends lost 1 base and 4 bases respectively, with 9 bases between them. CDR3 protein: CASSQGATSDTQYF. The CDR3 coding sequence is TGCGCCAGCAGCCAAGGGGCCACCTCAGATACGCAGTATTTT.

As concerns this clonotype: The junction departs from germline at one end; a sequencing error may be responsible. The chain carries TRBV6-5 and TRBJ1-2; 9 bases agree with TRBD1. Per germline, CDR1 MNHEY and CDR2 SVGAGI. The length of the CDR3 is 16 residues. As DNA, the CDR3 is TGTGCCAGCAGTAACTCCCAGGGAACAGGGGGCGGAGGCTACACCTTC. Its protein product is CASSNSQGTGGGGYTF.

This clonotype was detected many times. CDR3 region: CASSWDRGRDGELFF. Here the CDR3 DNA reads TGTGCCAGCAGCTGGGACAGGGGGCGTGACGGGGAGCTGTTTTTT. The chain combines TRBV5-4 with TRBJ2-2, with 12 bases lining up with TRBD1. The germline V gene encodes CDR1 SGHNT and CDR2 YYREEE (reference sequence). The CDR3 is 15 residues long. After removal of 3 bases from V and 7 bases from J, the junction contained 4 bases not matched to a gene.

This clonotype was seen ten or more times. The chain links TRBV28 to TRBJ2-7; TRBD2 is a possible D gene (6 bases). The CDR3 runs to 14 residues. Trimming cost V 5 bases and J 4 bases, with 15 bases left between them. CDR1 and CDR2 (germline): MDHEN, SYDVKM. CDR3: CASSGFGGAYEQYF. Written as DNA, the CDR3 is TGTGCCAGCAGTGGCTTTGGCGGGGCATACGAGCAGTACTTC.

The V and J genes are TRBV11-1 and TRBJ2-3; D is uncertain. The CDR3 is 13 residues long. Trimming removed 3 bases from V and 4 bases from J, with 8 bases in between. Looked up from germline, CDR1 is SGHAT and CDR2 is FQDESV (reference sequence). CDR3 in amino acids: CASSLLRADTQYF. CDR3 DNA sequence: TGTGCCAGCAGCTTGCTGCGAGCAGATACGCAGTATTTT.

This clonotype was recorded many times. The CDR3 region has the DNA TGTGCCAGCTCCAGGACAGGGGGTAACTCCTACGAGCAGTACTTC. The encoded protein is CASSRTGGNSYEQYF. This chain connects TRBV18 to TRBJ2-7; 10 nucleotides line up with TRBD1. This CDR3 is built from 15 residues. Germline assignment: CDR1 KGHSH and CDR2 LQKENI. V lost 6 bases to trimming and J lost 0 bases; unmatched junction nucleotides: 5.

This clonotype was seen ten or more times. This chain links TRBV20-1 with TRBJ2-3; D is uncertain. The CDR3 length is 14 residues. V gave up 3 bases and J gave up 0 bases, with 10 bases separating them. Germline V gene lookup returns CDR1 DFQATT and CDR2 SNEGSKA (reference sequence). The CDR3 region has the DNA TGCAGTGCTAGCCCGGCTGTGAGCACAGATACGCAGTATTTT. Protein product: CSASPAVSTDTQYF.

This clonotype came up many times. The chain links TRBV11-2 to TRBJ2-1, with 9 bases fitting TRBD2. CDR3 length: 16 amino acids. Germline V gene sequence: CDR1 SGHAT, CDR2 FQNNGV. The J segment lost 4 bases and the V segment lost 5 bases, leaving 9 bases of the junction unmatched. The DNA for the CDR3 is TGTGCCAGCAGCGCAGGGGTGGCGGGAGGGTACAATGAGCAGTTCTTC. Protein: CASSAGVAGGYNEQFF.

This clonotype was recorded at least ten times. The gene calls are TRBV5-6 and TRBJ2-4, with 8 bases aligning to TRBD1. Germline lookup yields CDR1 SGHDT and CDR2 YYEEEE. V dropped 3 bases and J dropped 7; count of bases not matched to a gene: 9. This CDR3 region has 15 residues. As DNA, the CDR3 is TGTGCCAGCAGCTGGGCAGGGGGCGAGGGTAACATTCAGTACTTC. It yields the protein CASSWAGGEGNIQYF.

The V call is TRBV13, the J call TRBJ2-7, with a possible D match to TRBD1 (5 bases). The CDR3 is 15 residues long. Trimming removed 1 base at V and 5 bases at J, with 15 bases between. In germline, CDR1 is PRHDT, CDR2 FYEKMQ (reference sequence). DNA of the CDR3: TGTGCCAGCAGCTTAGCTCAGGGCCAGAGAAACGAGCAGTACTTC. Translation gives CASSLAQGQRNEQYF.

By proportion, this clonotype is medium-sized (0.01 to 0.1%). V is TRBV5-1 and J is TRBJ1-1, with TRBD1 matching over 9 bases. Per germline, CDR1 SGHRS and CDR2 YFSETQ. V shed 2 bases and J 4 bases; nucleotides not matched to a gene: 3. The CDR3 runs to 14 residues. The CDR3 is CASSFGTGSTEAFF. The CDR3 DNA sequence: TGCGCCAGCAGCTTCGGGACAGGGTCCACTGAAGCTTTCTTT.